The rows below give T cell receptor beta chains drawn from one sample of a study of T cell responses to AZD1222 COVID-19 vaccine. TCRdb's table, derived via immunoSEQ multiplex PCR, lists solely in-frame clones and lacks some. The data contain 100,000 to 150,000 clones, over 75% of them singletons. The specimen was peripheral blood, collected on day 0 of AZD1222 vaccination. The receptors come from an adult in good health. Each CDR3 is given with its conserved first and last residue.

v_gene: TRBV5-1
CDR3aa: CASSPTIQETQYF

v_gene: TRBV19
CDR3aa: CASSVSVVQYF

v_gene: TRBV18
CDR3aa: CASSRDGLYEQYF

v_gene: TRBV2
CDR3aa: CASSVGRSFSGNTIYF

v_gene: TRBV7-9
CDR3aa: CASSSIRDRANTEAFF

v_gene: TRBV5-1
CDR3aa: CASSGALSTDTQYF

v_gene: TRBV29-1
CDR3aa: CSVMVNTEAFF

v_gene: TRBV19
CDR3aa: CASSPTGGRANQPQHF

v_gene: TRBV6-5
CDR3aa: CASKVGGGAPDTQYF

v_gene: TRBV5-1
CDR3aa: CASSLTAGFSDEQYF

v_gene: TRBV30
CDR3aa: CAWSVGTGNTEAFF

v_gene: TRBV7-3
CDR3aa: CASSPGLVGIAGELFF

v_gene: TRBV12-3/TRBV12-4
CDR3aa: CASLTGSGNTIYF

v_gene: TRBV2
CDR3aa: CASSAEETQYF

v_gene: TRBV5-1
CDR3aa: CASSLVPDVSSYEQYF

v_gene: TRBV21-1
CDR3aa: CASSNMIGHSNQPQHF

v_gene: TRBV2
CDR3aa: CASSELAGADTGELFF

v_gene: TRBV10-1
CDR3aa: CASSESSNQPQHF

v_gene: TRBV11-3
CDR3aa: CASSRGTGAYAYEQYF

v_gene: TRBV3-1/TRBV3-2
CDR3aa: CASSQGDRGGEAFF

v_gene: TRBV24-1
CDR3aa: CATSDIQGYEQYF

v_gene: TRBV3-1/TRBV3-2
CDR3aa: CASSQTGSIYGYTF

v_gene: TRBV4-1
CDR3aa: CASSQGTGESQPQHF